These 26 T cell receptor beta chains were sequenced from one sample in a study of T-cell memory formation after mild COVID-19. A single record per CDR3 protein comes from TCRdb applying MiXCR to the 5' RACE reads. This repertoire shows roughly 150,000 distinct CDR3 sequences, about 14% found once; its top ten account for 13% to 15%. The sample was PBMCs or a T cell subset sorted from them (not recorded which). These receptors were collected from an adult woman who had mild COVID-19 (a few samples of this study predate the infection). Cell type and time point are not known.

The sample holds a few counts of this clonotype. At one end the junction does not follow the germline gene, possibly because of a read error. This chain uses TRBV20-1 with TRBJ1-6; D is ambiguous. Germline CDR1 reads DFQATT; CDR2 reads SNEGSKA (reference sequence). This CDR3 is built from 14 residues. DNA for the CDR3: TGCAGTGCTAGGTCGATTAGGGATAATCCACCCCTCCACTTT. Protein product: CSARSIRDNPPLHF.

Turning to this clonotype: This sequence may be a read error, since a much larger clone differs from it by one base. The chain is built from TRBV7-9 and TRBJ1-3; D not resolved. This CDR3 has 13 residues. Germline CDR1 reads SEHNR; CDR2 reads FQNEAQ (reference sequence). The CDR3 nucleotides read TGTGCAGGAGGGCTTAGCTCTGTAAACACCATATATTTT. This codes for CAGGLSSVNTIYF.

This clonotype was picked up a small number of times. The V call is TRBV20-1, the J call TRBJ1-2; D possibly corresponds to TRBD1 (5 bases). Trimming stripped 1 base from V and 3 bases from J, with 9 bases between. Germline V lookup: CDR1 DFQATT, CDR2 SNEGSKA (reference sequence). The CDR3 extends over 13 amino acids. Here the CDR3 reads CSARVGADYGYTF. The CDR3 coding sequence is TGCAGTGCTAGAGTCGGGGCAGACTATGGCTACACCTTC.

V usage is TRBV20-1 and J usage is TRBJ2-5; no reliable D call. The V end lost 6 bases, the J end lost 5 bases, and 19 bases lay between the germline ends. Germline-derived CDR1 and CDR2 are DFQATT and SNEGSKA (reference sequence). The CDR3 runs 14 residues. The CDR3 bases are TGCAGTGCCGCGTGGGTGAGTCGTGTGGAGACCCAGTACTTC. Its protein is CSAAWVSRVETQYF.

This clonotype was observed a handful of times. The chain employs TRBV9 and TRBJ2-2, with unresolved D. Germline V gene lookup returns CDR1 SGDLS and CDR2 YYNGEE. The CDR3 consists of 14 residues. V gave up 4 bases and J gave up 4 bases, with 11 bases separating them. The CDR3 DNA reads TGTGCCAGCAGCAAAACTAACCCCACCGGGGAGCTGTTTTTT. It codes for CASSKTNPTGELFF.

In its sample, this clonotype was seen a few times. V is TRBV15 and J is TRBJ2-7; 8 bases agree with TRBD1. CDR3 length: 16 amino acids. Trimming at V came to 3 bases and at J to 4 bases, leaving 11 bases not matched to a gene. CDR1 and CDR2 (germline): LNHNV, YYDKDF (reference sequence). Here the CDR3 reads CATSSTATGERYEQYF. DNA for the CDR3: TGTGCCACCAGCAGCACCGCGACAGGGGAGAGGTACGAGCAGTACTTC. The full variable domain, its missing parts supplied by reference TRBV15 and TRBJ2-7, is DAMVIQNPRYQVTQFGKPVTLSCSQTLNHNVMYWYQQKSSQAPKLLFHYYDKDFNNEADTPDNFQSRRPNTSFCFLDIRSPGLGDTAMYLCATSSTATGERYEQYFGPGTRLTVT.

This clonotype was seen many times. In DNA form, the CDR3 reads TGTGCCACCGCCGGTAGGGGGATTGGCACAGATACGCAGTATTTT. It yields the protein CATAGRGIGTDTQYF. This sequence joins TRBV24-1 and TRBJ2-3; weak D call: TRBD1 (6 bases). CDR3 length: 15 amino acids. The germline V and J ends were trimmed by 9 bases and 1 base, with 16 bases remaining between them. The V gene's germline CDR1 is KGHDR and CDR2 SFDVKD.

This clonotype has more than one count but fewer than ten. The rearrangement joins TRBV20-1 to TRBJ1-1, with D maybe TRBD1 (6 bases). Trimming left V 3 bases short and J 2 bases short, with 28 bases between. The CDR3 runs to 19 residues. Germline V CDR1 and CDR2: DFQATT, SNEGSKA (reference sequence). CDR3 in amino acids: CSASCFGRGCPNINTEAFF. CDR3 nucleotide sequence: TGCAGTGCTAGTTGTTTCGGCAGGGGATGTCCAAACATTAACACTGAAGCTTTCTTT.

This clonotype was seen only a few times. The rearrangement uses TRBV7-9 and TRBJ2-5; D is unresolved. From germline, CDR1 is SEHNR and CDR2 FQNEAQ (reference sequence). Deletions cut 5 bases from V and 3 bases from J, with 10 bases between. The CDR3 loop spans 13 amino acids. The CDR3 sequence: CASSPASEETQYF. CDR3 in DNA: TGTGCCAGCAGCCCCGCATCAGAAGAGACCCAGTACTTC.

This clonotype was detected a few times. At one end, the junction sequence differs from germline, possibly due to a read error. The V call is TRBV7-9, the J call TRBJ2-7; 10 positions match TRBD2. Germline lookup yields CDR1 SEHNR and CDR2 FQNEAQ (reference sequence). This CDR3 comprises 15 residues. The CDR3 protein is CASSSGLASGSPAYF. In DNA form, the CDR3 reads TGTGCCAGCAGCTCCGGGTTAGCTAGCGGGAGCCCAGCGTATTTC.

The chain couples TRBV24-1 to TRBJ2-3, with a tentative D call TRBD2 (6 bases). Trimming cost V 1 base and J 2 bases, with 12 bases left between them. The germline CDR1 and CDR2 sequences are KGHDR and SFDVKD. The CDR3 runs 16 residues. The CDR3 DNA reads TGTGCCACCAGTGATTTCGGAGGGGTTAACACAGATACGCAGTATTTT. Translating it yields CATSDFGGVNTDTQYF.

Only a few counts were recorded for this clonotype. The V gene is TRBV27, the J gene TRBJ2-7; possibly TRBD2 for D (6 bases). Germline V gives CDR1 MNHEY, CDR2 SMNVEV (reference sequence). V was trimmed by 0 bases and J by 6 bases, leaving 15 bases between them. CDR3 length equals 15 residues. CDR3 DNA sequence: TGTGCCAGCAGTTTATCGTCCGCGCAGGGAGGCGAGCAGTACTTC. Protein sequence: CASSLSSAQGGEQYF.

This clonotype has a handful of counts. The CDR3 DNA sequence: TGTGCCAGCAGCCCACCCACGGGGTGGAACACTGAAGCTTTCTTT. It codes for CASSPPTGWNTEAFF. The gene calls are TRBV7-8 and TRBJ1-1; D gene uncertain. The CDR3 covers 15 residues. Germline V gives CDR1 SGHVS, CDR2 FQNEAQ. V was clipped by 5 bases and J by 1 base, with 14 bases between them. Drawing the rest from reference TRBV7-8 and TRBJ1-1, the complete variable domain is GAGVSQSPRYKVAKRGQDVALRCDPISGHVSLFWYQQALGQGPEFLTYFQNEAQLDKSGLPSDRFFAERPEGSVSTLKIQRTQQEDSAVYLCASSPPTGWNTEAFFGQGTRLTVV.

This clonotype was counted between two and nine times. The chain is built from TRBV12-3 or TRBV12-4 and TRBJ1-2; tentatively, D is TRBD1 (5 bases). The V end was cut by 0 bases, the J end by 4 bases, with 9 bases between. The CDR3 consists of 14 residues. The DNA for the CDR3 is TGTGCCAGCAGTTTAGCGGCAGGGACCTATGGCTACACCTTC. It codes for CASSLAAGTYGYTF.

The chain carries TRBV7-2 and TRBJ2-1; D may match TRBD1 or TRBD2 (6 bases each). V lost 0 bases, J lost 10 bases, and 19 bases lay in between. Germline V gives CDR1 SGHTA, CDR2 FQGNSA. This CDR3 is built from 16 residues. The DNA of the CDR3 is TGTGCCAGCAGCTTAGCACCGGGGGCGGGTATGTTGGAGCAGTTCTTC. Translating it yields CASSLAPGAGMLEQFF.

The CDR3 region is CSARQEETQYF. CDR3 DNA: TGCAGTGCTAGACAGGAGGAGACCCAGTACTTC. This rearrangement joins TRBV20-1 to TRBJ2-5; D gene uncertain. From germline, CDR1 is DFQATT and CDR2 SNEGSKA (reference sequence). V lost 2 bases and J 5 bases, leaving 6 bases between the germline ends. The CDR3 runs 11 residues.

V usage is TRBV18 and J usage is TRBJ2-7, with a possible D match to TRBD2 (5 bases). V was pared by 5 bases and J by 4 bases, with 9 bases between. The CDR3 covers 12 residues. The germline V gene encodes CDR1 KGHSH and CDR2 LQKENI. Here the CDR3 DNA reads TGTGCCAGCTCAGCGCCGGGATACGAGCAGTACTTC. Its protein product is CASSAPGYEQYF.

This clonotype has a handful of counts. The chain links TRBV5-1 to TRBJ2-7, with D maybe TRBD2 (5 bases). From germline, CDR1 is SGHRS and CDR2 YFSETQ. The CDR3 contains 16 residues. V shed 0 bases and J shed 1 base, with 14 bases lying between them. CDR3: CASSLDWASKSYEQYF. The CDR3 DNA follows: TGCGCCAGCAGCTTGGATTGGGCTAGCAAATCCTACGAGCAGTACTTC. Complete variable domain (other parts from reference TRBV5-1 and TRBJ2-7): KAGVTQTPRYLIKTRGQQVTLSCSPISGHRSVSWYQQTPGQGLQFLFEYFSETQRNKGNFPGRFSGRQFSNSRSEMNVSTLELGDSALYLCASSLDWASKSYEQYFGPGTRLTVT.

CDR3 amino acids: CASSPRAGGANVLTF. CDR3 DNA sequence: TGTGCCAGCTCACCACGGGCAGGAGGGGCCAACGTCCTGACTTTC. This chain joins TRBV18 and TRBJ2-6; D gene unclear. Trimming shortened V by 1 base and J by 4 bases, and 8 bases separated the two germline ends. Germline CDR1 is KGHSH and CDR2 is LQKENI. This CDR3 has 15 residues.

The V call is TRBV4-2, the J call TRBJ2-5, with TRBD2 identical over 11 bases. CDR3 length equals 17 residues. V gave up 4 bases and J gave up 9 bases; unmatched junction bases: 16. CDR1 is LGHNA, CDR2 YNFKEQ, per germline. The CDR3 is CASSPPLAGGPGEAQYF. Written as DNA, the CDR3 is TGTGCCAGCAGCCCGCCCTTAGCGGGAGGGCCCGGGGAGGCCCAGTACTTC.

This clonotype showed up just a few times. The rearrangement joins TRBV14 to TRBJ1-5, with no clear D. CDR3 length: 13 residues. The V gene's germline CDR1 is SGHDN and CDR2 FVKESK. Trimming cost V 0 bases and J 7 bases, with 7 bases left between them. Here the CDR3 DNA reads TGTGCCAGCAGCCAAGATACACGGCAGCCCCAGCATTTT. It codes for CASSQDTRQPQHF.

This clonotype has just a few counts. The chain employs TRBV5-6 and TRBJ2-3; 11 nucleotides agree with TRBD2. CDR1 and CDR2 (germline): SGHDT, YYEEEE. Trimming removed 0 bases from V and 1 base from J; junction bases left unmatched: 19. The CDR3 is made up of 22 amino acids. The CDR3 sequence is CASSLVGHGTSGGMGGTDTQYF. As DNA, the CDR3 is TGTGCCAGCAGCTTGGTGGGACACGGGACTAGCGGTGGAATGGGAGGCACAGATACGCAGTATTTT. Full variable domain (remainder filled in from reference TRBV5-6 and TRBJ2-3): DAGVTQSPTHLIKTRGQQVTLRCSPKSGHDTVSWYQQALGQGPQFIFQYYEEEERQRGNFPDRFSGHQFPNYSSELNVNALLLGDSALYLCASSLVGHGTSGGMGGTDTQYFGPGTRLTVL.

This clonotype was seen more than once but under ten times. The chain combines TRBV12-3 or TRBV12-4 with TRBJ1-4; D is possibly TRBD1 (6 bases). The CDR3 loop spans 18 amino acids. V was pared by 1 base and J by 7 bases, with 22 bases between. This chain's CDR3 is CASSLVLQGLDRGEKLFF. CDR3 DNA sequence: TGTGCCAGCAGTTTAGTCCTCCAGGGGTTGGACCGAGGTGAAAAACTGTTTTTT.

In this sample, this clonotype turned up a few times. V usage is TRBV5-4 and J usage is TRBJ2-1; 9 bases align to TRBD2. J lost 5 bases, V lost 4 bases, and 7 bases had no gene match. The V gene's germline CDR1 is SGHNT and CDR2 YYREEE (reference sequence). CDR3 length: 15 residues. CDR3 protein: CASSRWTSDNNEQFF. CDR3 DNA: TGTGCCAGCAGCCGATGGACTAGCGACAACAATGAGCAGTTCTTC. Variable domain in full (rest from reference TRBV5-4 and TRBJ2-1): ETGVTQSPTHLIKTRGQQVTLRCSSQSGHNTVSWYQQALGQGPQFIFQYYREEENGRGNFPPRFSGLQFPNYSSELNVNALELDDSALYLCASSRWTSDNNEQFFGPGTRLTVL.

A few counts support this clonotype. The chain uses TRBV14 and TRBJ2-3, with 7 bases lining up with TRBD2. Germline V gene sequence: CDR1 SGHDN, CDR2 FVKESK. Trimming removed 3 bases from V and 3 bases from J; junction bases left unmatched: 3. CDR3 length: 14 amino acids. The CDR3 spells CASSQGGATDTQYF. The CDR3 nucleotides read TGTGCCAGCAGCCAGGGAGGGGCAACAGATACGCAGTATTTT.

The chain employs TRBV11-3 and TRBJ2-1; a possible D gene is TRBD2 (6 bases). V lost 1 base to trimming and J lost 0 bases, with 13 bases between them. Looked up from germline, CDR1 is SGHNT and CDR2 is YENEEA. The CDR3 covers 17 residues. The CDR3 loop is CASSLGGSGGSYNEQFF. The CDR3 region has the DNA TGTGCCAGCAGCTTAGGGGGTAGCGGTGGCTCCTACAATGAGCAGTTCTTC.